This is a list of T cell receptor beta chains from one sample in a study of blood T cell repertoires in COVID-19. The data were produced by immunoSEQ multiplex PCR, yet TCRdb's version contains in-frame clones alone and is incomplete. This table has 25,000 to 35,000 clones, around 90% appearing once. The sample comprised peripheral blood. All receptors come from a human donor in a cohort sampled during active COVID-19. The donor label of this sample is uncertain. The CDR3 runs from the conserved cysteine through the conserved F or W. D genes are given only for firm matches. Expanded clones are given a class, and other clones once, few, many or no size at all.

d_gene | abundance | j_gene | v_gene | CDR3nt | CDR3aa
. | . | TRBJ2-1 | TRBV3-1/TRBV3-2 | TGTGCCAGCAGCCAAGATTACAGGGCTGAGCAGTTCTTC | CASSQDYRAEQFF
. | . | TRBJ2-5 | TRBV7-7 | TGTGCTAGCAGCCAGACAGTCCAAGAGACCCAGTACTTC | CASSQTVQETQYF
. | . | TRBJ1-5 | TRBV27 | TGTGCCAGCAGTTTACAGGGTAGGGACAATCAGCCCCAGCATTTT | CASSLQGRDNQPQHF
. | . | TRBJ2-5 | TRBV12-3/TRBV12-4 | TGTGCCAGCAGACCCACAGGGCAAGAGACCCAGTACTTC | CASRPTGQETQYF
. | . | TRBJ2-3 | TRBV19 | TGTGCCAGTAGTGTCCGTACAGATACGCAGTATTTT | CASSVRTDTQYF
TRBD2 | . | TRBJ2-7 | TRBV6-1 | TGTGCCAGCAGTGAAGCCGCGCGCGGGGGTGAGCAGTACTTC | CASSEAARGGEQYF
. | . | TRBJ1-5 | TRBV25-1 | TGTGCCAGCAGTGAACAGGGGTCGGGCAATCAGCCCCAGCATTTT | CASSEQGSGNQPQHF
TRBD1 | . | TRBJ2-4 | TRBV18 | TGTGCCAGCTCACCATCCGGACAGGGGAAGGGAAACATTCAGTACTTC | CASSPSGQGKGNIQYF
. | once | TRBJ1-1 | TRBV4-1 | TGCGCCAGCAGCCAAGAGGCGGGTCGTACTGAAGCTTTCTTT | CASSQEAGRTEAFF
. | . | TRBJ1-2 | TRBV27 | TGTGCCAGCAGTCGAGAAGACAAGGCCGGCCACTATGGCTACACCTTC | CASSREDKAGHYGYTF
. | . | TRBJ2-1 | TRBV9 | TGTGCCAGCAGCGCCGCCAGGGGGCGGGAGGGCTCCGTCCGAAACAATGAGCAGTTCTTC | CASSAARGREGSVRNNEQFF
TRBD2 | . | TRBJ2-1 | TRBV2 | TGTGCCAGCAGTGAGCTGGGGAGGGCCTCGATGAATGAGCAGTTCTTC | CASSELGRASMNEQFF
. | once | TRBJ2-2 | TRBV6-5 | TGTGCCAGCAGTTATTGGGGAGGCCCGAACACCGGGGAGCTGTTTTTT | CASSYWGGPNTGELFF
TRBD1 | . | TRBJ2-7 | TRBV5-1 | TGCGCCAGCAGCAACCCGGGACAGGGGAACGAGCAGTACTTC | CASSNPGQGNEQYF
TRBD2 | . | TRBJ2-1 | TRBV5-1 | TGCGCCAGCAAGGCGGGAGTGCGGATAGATGAGCAGTTCTTC | CASKAGVRIDEQFF
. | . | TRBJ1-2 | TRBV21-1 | TGTGCCAGCAGCAATGCGACAGGGCTATGGGGCTACACCTTC | CASSNATGLWGYTF
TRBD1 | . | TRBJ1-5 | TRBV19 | TGTGCCAGTAGTGCCGACAGGGATGATCAGCCCCAGCATTTT | CASSADRDDQPQHF
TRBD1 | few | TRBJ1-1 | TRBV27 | TGTGCCAGCAGCCGGACAGGGGGTAAGCACACTGAAGCTTTCTTT | CASSRTGGKHTEAFF
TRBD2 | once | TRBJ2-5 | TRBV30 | TGTGCCTGGAGTGTAGTAGCGGGACAAGAGACCCAGTACTTC | CAWSVVAGQETQYF
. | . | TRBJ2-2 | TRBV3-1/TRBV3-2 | TGTGCCTCCCTAGCTTTCACCGGGGAGCTGTTTTTT | CASLAFTGELFF
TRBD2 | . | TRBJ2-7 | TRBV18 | TGTGCCAGCTCAGCGACCCCGCCAACAGCGGGAGGGACCCCCTACGAGCAGTACTTC | CASSATPPTAGGTPYEQYF
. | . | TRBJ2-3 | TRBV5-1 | TGCGCCAGCAGCTTAGACACCGAGTACACAGATACGCAGTATTTT | CASSLDTEYTDTQYF
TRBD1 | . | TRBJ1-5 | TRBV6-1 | TGTGCCAGCAGTGAAAGGAGACAGGGTCAGCCCCAGCATTTT | CASSERRQGQPQHF
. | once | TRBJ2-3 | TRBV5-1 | TGCGCCAGCAGCCTAGGACTCAACCTACTCACAGATACGCAGTATTTT | CASSLGLNLLTDTQYF
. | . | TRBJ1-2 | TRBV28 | TGTGCCAGCAGTCCCGGGTCTCCTATGAATTTCGGCTACACCTTC | CASSPGSPMNFGYTF
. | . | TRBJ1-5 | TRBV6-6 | TGTGCCAGCATCATCGCAGGGTCGGATCAGCCCCAGCATTTT | CASIIAGSDQPQHF
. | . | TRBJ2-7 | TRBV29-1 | TGCAGCGTTGAGGCGGCTAACTACGAGCAGTACTTC | CSVEAANYEQYF
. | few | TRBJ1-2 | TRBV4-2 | TGTGCCAGCAGCCAAGGCGGGGGTATAGTAGGCTACACCTTC | CASSQGGGIVGYTF
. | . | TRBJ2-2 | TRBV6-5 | TGTGCCAGCAGGAACCTCAGGGCGACCGGGGAGCTGTTTTTT | CASRNLRATGELFF
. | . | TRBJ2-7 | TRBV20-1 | TGCAGTGCTCTCTACTACGAGCAGTACTTC | CSALYYEQYF
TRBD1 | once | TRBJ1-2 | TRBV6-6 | TGTGCCAGCAGGTCCGGGACAGGGGGTTCTAACTATGGCTACACCTTC | CASRSGTGGSNYGYTF
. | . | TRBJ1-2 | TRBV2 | TGTGCCAGCAGTCAAACGAGGACGGGGGGCTACACCTTC | CASSQTRTGGYTF
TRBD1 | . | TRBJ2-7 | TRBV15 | TGTGCCACCAGCAGAGATCGGACAGGAGGTGAGCAGTACTTC | CATSRDRTGGEQYF
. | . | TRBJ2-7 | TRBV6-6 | TGTGCCAGCAGTTCCTCAACCGGACAGAACTACGAGCAGTACTTC | CASSSSTGQNYEQYF
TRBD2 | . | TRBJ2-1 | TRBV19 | TGTGCCAGTAGGCCGGGACTAGCGGTATACAATGAGCAGTTCTTC | CASRPGLAVYNEQFF
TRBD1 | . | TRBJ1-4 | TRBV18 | TGTGCCAGCTCACCGCCGGGACAGAGGGATGAAAAACTGTTTTTT | CASSPPGQRDEKLFF
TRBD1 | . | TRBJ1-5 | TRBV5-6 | TGTGCCAGCAGTGCACAGGGGCGAGGCAATCAGCCCCAGCATTTT | CASSAQGRGNQPQHF
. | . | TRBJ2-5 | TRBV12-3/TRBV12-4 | TGTGCCAGCAGTTTAAACAGGCAAGAGACCCAGTACTTC | CASSLNRQETQYF
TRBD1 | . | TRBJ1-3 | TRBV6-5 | TGTGCCAGCAGCTCGGACAGGGACCCTGGAAACACCATATATTTT | CASSSDRDPGNTIYF
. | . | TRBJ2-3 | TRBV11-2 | TGTGCCAGCAGCTTAGCTCAGTTAACAGATACGCAGTATTTT | CASSLAQLTDTQYF
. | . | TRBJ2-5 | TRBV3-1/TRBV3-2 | TGTGCCAGCAGCCCTGCCAGGGAGACCCAGTACTTC | CASSPARETQYF
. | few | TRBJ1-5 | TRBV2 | TGTGCCAGCAGTGTCTGGGCCAATCAGCCCCAGCATTTT | CASSVWANQPQHF
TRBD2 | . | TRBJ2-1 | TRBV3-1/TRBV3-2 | TGTGCCAGCAGCCCGGCGAGCCTACTAGCGGGTACGAGCTCCTACAATGAGCAGTTCTTC | CASSPASLLAGTSSYNEQFF
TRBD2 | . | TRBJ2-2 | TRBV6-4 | TGTGCCAGCTCACGGGACTACCCTACGAACACCGGGGAGCTGTTTTTT | CASSRDYPTNTGELFF
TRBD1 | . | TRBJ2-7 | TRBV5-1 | TGCGCCAGCAGCATCGGGACAGGGTCCAGCGAGCAGTACTTC | CASSIGTGSSEQYF
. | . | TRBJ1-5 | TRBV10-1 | TGCGCCAGCAGTGAGAATCTGGCAGGAAAAACTTATAGCAATCAGCCCCAGCATTTT | CASSENLAGKTYSNQPQHF